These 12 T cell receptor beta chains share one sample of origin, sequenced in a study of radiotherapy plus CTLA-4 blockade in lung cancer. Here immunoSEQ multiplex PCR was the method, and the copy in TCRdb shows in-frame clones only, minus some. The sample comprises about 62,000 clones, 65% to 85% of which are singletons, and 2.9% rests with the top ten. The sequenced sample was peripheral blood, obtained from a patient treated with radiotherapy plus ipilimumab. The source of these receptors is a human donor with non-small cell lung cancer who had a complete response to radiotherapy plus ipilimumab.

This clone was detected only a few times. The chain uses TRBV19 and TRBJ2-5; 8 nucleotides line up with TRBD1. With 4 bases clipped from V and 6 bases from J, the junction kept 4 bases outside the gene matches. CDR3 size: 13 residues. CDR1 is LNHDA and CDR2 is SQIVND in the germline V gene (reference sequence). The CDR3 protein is CASSTGQGKTQYF. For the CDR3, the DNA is TGTGCCAGTAGTACCGGACAGGGAAAGACCCAGTACTTC.

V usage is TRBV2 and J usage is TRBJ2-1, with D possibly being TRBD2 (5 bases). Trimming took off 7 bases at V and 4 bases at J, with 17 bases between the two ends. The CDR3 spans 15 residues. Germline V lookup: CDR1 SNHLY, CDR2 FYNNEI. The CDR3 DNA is TGTGCCAGCACCCCAAGCGGAACGGATTACAATGAGCAGTTCTTC. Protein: CASTPSGTDYNEQFF.

CDR3 amino acids: CASSLDFSEQYF. The CDR3 nucleotides are TGCGCCAGCAGCTTGGACTTTTCCGAGCAGTACTTC. The chain combines TRBV5-1 with TRBJ2-7; D not resolved. From germline, CDR1 is SGHRS and CDR2 YFSETQ. The ends were cut back, 0 bases at V and 6 bases at J, with 7 bases in the middle. This CDR3 region has 12 residues.

The CDR3 is CASSDYAGYLVRTSGRAGGNEQFF. CDR3 coding DNA: TGTGCCAGCAGTGACTATGCGGGTTATCTAGTTCGGACTAGCGGGAGGGCCGGGGGGAATGAGCAGTTCTTC. The chain carries TRBV6-4 and TRBJ2-1, with 15 bases matching TRBD2. The CDR3 is 24 residues long. The V segment lost 1 base and the J segment 7 bases; nucleotides outside the gene matches: 26. Germline lookup yields CDR1 MRHNA and CDR2 SNTAGT.

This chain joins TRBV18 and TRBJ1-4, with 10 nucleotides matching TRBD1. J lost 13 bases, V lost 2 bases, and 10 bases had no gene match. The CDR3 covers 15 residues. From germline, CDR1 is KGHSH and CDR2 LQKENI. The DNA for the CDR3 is TGTGCCAGCTCACCAGGGACAGGGGATCTAATGTCACTGTTTTTT. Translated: CASSPGTGDLMSLFF.

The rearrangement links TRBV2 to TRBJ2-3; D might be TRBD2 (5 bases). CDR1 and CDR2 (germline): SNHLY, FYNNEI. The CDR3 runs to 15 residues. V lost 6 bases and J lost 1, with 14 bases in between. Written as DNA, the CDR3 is TGTGCCAGCAGCGGGATTGGGTCCGGCACAGATACGCAGTATTTT. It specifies CASSGIGSGTDTQYF.

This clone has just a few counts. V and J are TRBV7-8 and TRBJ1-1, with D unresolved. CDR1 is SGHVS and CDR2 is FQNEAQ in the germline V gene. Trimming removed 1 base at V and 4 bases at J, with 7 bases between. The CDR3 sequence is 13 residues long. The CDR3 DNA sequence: TGTGCCAGCAGCTTAGAAATGAGCACTGAAGCTTTCTTT. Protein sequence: CASSLEMSTEAFF.

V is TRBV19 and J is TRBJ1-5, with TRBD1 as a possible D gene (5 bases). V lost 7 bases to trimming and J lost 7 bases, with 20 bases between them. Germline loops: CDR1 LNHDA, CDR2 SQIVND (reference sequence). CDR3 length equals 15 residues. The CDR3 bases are TGTGCCAGTACCATGGGGGACTCTCTGGCCCAGCCCCAGCATTTT. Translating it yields CASTMGDSLAQPQHF.

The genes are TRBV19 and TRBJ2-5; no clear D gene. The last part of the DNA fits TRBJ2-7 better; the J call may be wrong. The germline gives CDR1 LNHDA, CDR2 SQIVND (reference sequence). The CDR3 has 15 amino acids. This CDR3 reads CASSGDILSSYEQYF. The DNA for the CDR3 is TGTGCCAGTAGTGGCGACATCCTCAGCTCCTACGAGCAGTACTTC.

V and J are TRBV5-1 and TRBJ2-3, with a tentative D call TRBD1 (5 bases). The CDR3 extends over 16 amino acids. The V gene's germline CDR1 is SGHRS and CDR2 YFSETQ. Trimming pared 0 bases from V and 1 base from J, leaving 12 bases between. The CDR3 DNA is TGCGCCAGCAGCTTGGGTGGGGCCCTCCGCACAGATACGCAGTATTTT. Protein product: CASSLGGALRTDTQYF.

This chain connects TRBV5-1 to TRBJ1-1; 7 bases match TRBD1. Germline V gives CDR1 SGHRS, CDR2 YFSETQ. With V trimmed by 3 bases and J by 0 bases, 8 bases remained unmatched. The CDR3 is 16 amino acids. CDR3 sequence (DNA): TGCGCCAGCAGCTATACCGGGACAGCATTGAACACTGAAGCTTTCTTT. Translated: CASSYTGTALNTEAFF.

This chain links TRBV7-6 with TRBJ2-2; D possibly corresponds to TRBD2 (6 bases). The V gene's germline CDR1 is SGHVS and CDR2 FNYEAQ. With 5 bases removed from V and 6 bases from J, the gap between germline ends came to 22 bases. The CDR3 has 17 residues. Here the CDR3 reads CASSPSRGSRGSGELFF. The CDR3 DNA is TGTGCCAGCAGCCCCAGTCGGGGGTCCCGCGGATCCGGGGAGCTGTTTTTT.